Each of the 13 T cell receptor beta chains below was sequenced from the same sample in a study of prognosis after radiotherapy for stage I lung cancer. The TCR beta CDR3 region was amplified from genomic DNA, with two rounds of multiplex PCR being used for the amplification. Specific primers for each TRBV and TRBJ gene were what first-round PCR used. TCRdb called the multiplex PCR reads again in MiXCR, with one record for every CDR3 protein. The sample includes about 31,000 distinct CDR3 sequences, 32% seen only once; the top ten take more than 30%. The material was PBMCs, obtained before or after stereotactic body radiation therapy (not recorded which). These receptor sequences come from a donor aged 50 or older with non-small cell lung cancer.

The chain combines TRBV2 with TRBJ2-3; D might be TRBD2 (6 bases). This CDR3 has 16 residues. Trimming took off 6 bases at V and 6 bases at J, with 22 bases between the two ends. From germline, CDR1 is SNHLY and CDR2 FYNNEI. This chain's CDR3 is CASSLKEGRTLDTQYF. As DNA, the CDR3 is TGTGCCAGCAGCCTCAAGGAGGGACGTACCTTGGATACGCAGTATTTT. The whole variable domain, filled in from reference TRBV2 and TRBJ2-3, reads EPEVTQTPSHQVTQMGQEVILRCVPISNHLYFYWYRQILGQKVEFLVSFYNNEISEKSEIFDDQFSVERPDGSNFTLKIRSTKLEDSAMYFCASSLKEGRTLDTQYFGPGTRLTVL.

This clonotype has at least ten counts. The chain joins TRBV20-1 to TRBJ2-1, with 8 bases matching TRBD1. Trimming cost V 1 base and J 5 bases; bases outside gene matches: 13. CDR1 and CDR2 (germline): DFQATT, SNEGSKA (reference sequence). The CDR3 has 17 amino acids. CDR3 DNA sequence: TGCAGTGCTAGAGTAAGAGTCCGGGACAGGTTAGACAATGAGCAGTTCTTC. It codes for CSARVRVRDRLDNEQFF.

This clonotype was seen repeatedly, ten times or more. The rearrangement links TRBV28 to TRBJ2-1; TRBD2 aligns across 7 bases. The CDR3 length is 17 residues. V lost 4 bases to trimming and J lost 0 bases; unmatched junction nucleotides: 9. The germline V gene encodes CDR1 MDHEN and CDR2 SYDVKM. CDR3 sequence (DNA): TGTGCCAGCAGTTACCCCTTAGCGGGCAGCTCCTACAATGAGCAGTTCTTC. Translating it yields CASSYPLAGSSYNEQFF. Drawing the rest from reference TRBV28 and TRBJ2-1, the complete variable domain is DVKVTQSSRYLVKRTGEKVFLECVQDMDHENMFWYRQDPGLGLRLIYFSYDVKMKEKGDIPEGYSVSREKKERFSLILESASTNQTSMYLCASSYPLAGSSYNEQFFGPGTRLTVL.

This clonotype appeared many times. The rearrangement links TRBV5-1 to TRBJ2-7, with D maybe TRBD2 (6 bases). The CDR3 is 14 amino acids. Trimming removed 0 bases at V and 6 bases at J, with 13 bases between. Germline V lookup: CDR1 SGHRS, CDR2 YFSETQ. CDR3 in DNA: TGCGCCAGCAGCTTGGACCCGGGACTGCCCGAGCAGTACTTC. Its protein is CASSLDPGLPEQYF.

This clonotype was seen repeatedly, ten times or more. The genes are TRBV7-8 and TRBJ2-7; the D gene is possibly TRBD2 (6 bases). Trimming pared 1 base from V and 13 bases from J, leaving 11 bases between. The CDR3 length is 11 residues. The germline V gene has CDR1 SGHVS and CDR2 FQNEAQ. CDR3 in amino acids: CASSLDRENYF. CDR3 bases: TGTGCCAGCAGCTTAGATCGGGAGAATTACTTC.

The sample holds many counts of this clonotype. The CDR3 here is CASSDAGLAEQETQYF. For the CDR3, the DNA is TGTGCCAGCAGTGATGCGGGGCTAGCGGAACAAGAGACCCAGTACTTC. V and J are TRBV2 and TRBJ2-5; TRBD2 agrees at 7 bases. CDR3 length equals 16 residues. V was pared by 3 bases and J by 2 bases, with 9 bases of the junction left unmatched. Germline CDR1 and CDR2: SNHLY and FYNNEI.

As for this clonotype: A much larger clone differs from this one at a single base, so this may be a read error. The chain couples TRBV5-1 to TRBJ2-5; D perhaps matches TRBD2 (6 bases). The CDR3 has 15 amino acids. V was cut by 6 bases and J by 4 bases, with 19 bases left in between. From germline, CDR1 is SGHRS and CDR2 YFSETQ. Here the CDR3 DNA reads TGCGCCAGCATCTCCTGGACCACGGAGGGAGAGACCCAGTACTTC. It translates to CASISWTTEGETQYF.

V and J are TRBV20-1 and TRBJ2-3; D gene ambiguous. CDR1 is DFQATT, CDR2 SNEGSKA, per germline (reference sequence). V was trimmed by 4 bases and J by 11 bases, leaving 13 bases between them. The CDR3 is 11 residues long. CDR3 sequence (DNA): TGCAGTGCTACGAAGGACCAGAGGCAGTATTTT. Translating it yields CSATKDQRQYF.

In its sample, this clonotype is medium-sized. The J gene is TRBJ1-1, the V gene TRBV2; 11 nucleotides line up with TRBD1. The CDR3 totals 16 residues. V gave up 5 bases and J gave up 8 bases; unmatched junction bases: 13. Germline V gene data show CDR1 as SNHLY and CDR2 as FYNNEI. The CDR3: CASSTSGTGGRKEAFF. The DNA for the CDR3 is TGTGCCAGCAGTACTTCCGGGACAGGGGGGCGAAAAGAAGCTTTCTTT.

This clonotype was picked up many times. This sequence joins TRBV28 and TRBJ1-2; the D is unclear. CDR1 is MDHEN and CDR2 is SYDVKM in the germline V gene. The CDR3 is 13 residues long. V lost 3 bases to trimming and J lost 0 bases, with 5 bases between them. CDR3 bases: TGTGCCAGCAGTTTCACTTCTAACTATGGCTACACCTTC. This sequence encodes CASSFTSNYGYTF.

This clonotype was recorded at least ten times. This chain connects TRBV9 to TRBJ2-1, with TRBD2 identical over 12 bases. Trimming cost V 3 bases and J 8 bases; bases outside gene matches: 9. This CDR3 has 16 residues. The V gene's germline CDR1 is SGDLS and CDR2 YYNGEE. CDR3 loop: CASSATTSGSLDEQFF. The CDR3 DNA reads TGTGCCAGCAGCGCAACGACTAGCGGGAGTCTAGATGAGCAGTTCTTC.

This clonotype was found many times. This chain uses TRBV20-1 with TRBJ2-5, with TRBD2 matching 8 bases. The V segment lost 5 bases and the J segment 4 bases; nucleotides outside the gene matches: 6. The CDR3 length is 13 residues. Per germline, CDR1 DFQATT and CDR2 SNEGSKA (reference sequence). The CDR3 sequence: CSASGGGAETQYF. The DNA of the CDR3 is TGCAGTGCTTCGGGGGGGGGGGCAGAGACCCAGTACTTC.

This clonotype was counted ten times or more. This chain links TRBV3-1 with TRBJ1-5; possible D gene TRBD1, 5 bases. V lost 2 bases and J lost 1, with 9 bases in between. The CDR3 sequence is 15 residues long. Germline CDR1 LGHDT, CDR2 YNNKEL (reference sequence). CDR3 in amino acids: CASSQTGLSNQPQHF. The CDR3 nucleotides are TGTGCCAGCAGCCAAACGGGGCTGAGCAATCAGCCCCAGCATTTT. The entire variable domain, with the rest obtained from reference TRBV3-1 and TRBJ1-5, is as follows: DTAVSQTPKYLVTQMGNDKSIKCEQNLGHDTMYWYKQDSKKFLKIMFSYNNKELIINETVPNRFSPKSPDKAHLNLHINSLELGDSAVYFCASSQTGLSNQPQHFGDGTRLSIL.